The rows below give T cell receptor beta chains drawn from one sample of a study of T cells expressing NK-cell markers. Following a re-call of the 5' RACE reads, TCRdb has one entry per CDR3 protein and lacks DNA. The data show 550,000 or so distinct CDR3 sequences, and the top ten clones hold about 3.6%. Sequences were obtained from blood T cells: a sorted CD56 or NKG2C T cell subset, CD4+ or CD8+ T cells, or bulk PBMC T cells (not recorded which). The receptors stem from a man aged 18 to 30 in good health. Each CDR3 is given with its conserved first and last residue.

15	TRBV29-1	TRBJ2-7	CSVASGRMGSYEQYF
14	TRBV4-3	TRBJ1-5	CASSQERGGQPQHF
14	TRBV10-3	TRBJ2-2	CAISDLTGTGELFF
11	TRBV20-1	TRBJ1-2	CSVWGADGYTF
16	TRBV4-2	TRBJ2-4	CASSQGRTSGKNIQYF
15	TRBV20-1	TRBJ2-3	CSARDYLATSDTQYF
13	TRBV20-1	TRBJ1-2	CSASSRQNYGYTF
15	TRBV5-5	TRBJ2-3	CASSFLDGRSDTQYF
15	TRBV4-1	TRBJ2-7	CASSQGESEDYEQYF
15	TRBV7-9	TRBJ2-7	CASSFIAGGHHEQYF
13	TRBV20-1	TRBJ1-1	CSARQDGATEAFF
14	TRBV29-1	TRBJ2-2	CSVEDPLNTGELFF